The sample holds one count of the clone carrying this TCR beta chain. No antigen is known for it. Only in-frame clones appear in the TCRdb table, and some are missing; sequencing was by immunoSEQ multiplex PCR. Among under 30,000 clones, about three quarters were seen once, and the ten largest hold less than 55%. The sample is drawn from a study of cytotoxic CD8 clonotypes in ibrutinib-treated CLL. This CDR3 contains 15 residues. Per the germline V gene, CDR1 is SGDLS and CDR2 is YYNGEE. V lost 4 bases, J lost 8 bases, and 18 bases lay in between. Study results and caveats: The study found baseline clonality above age-matched healthy donors, tracking circulating CD8+ T-cell counts.

The material was PBMCs, obtained after 36 months of ibrutinib treatment. The receptor comes from a human donor with chronic lymphocytic leukemia. The rearrangement links TRBV9 to TRBJ1-4, with a weak D call TRBD1 (5 bases). This CDR3 reads CASSSRGRGGEKLFF. CDR3 bases: TGTGCCAGCAGCTCCCGGGGGAGGGGTGGCGAAAAACTGTTTTTT.